The 22 T cell receptor beta chains in this list originate from one sample, sequenced in a study of Graves' ophthalmopathy and Graves' hyperthyroidism. Researchers took RNA transcripts and amplified TCR beta CDR3 regions from them. The library came from an HTBI-primed first-round RT-PCR and a second-round multiplex PCR. One entry per CDR3 protein, called by TCRdb with MiXCR from the multiplex PCR reads. The sample records about 620,000 distinct CDR3 sequences, 22% being singletons. Sequencing input: peripheral blood. Receptors originate from a woman younger than 35 with stable Graves' hyperthyroidism. Some clones in this sample may be carry-over from other donors' samples.

This clonotype has more than one count but fewer than ten. V gene TRBV12-3 or TRBV12-4 combines with J gene TRBJ2-7; D not certain. The CDR3 runs 13 residues. The V end was cut by 2 bases, the J end by 3 bases, with 8 bases between. The CDR3 reads CASSLSQNYEQYF. As DNA, the CDR3 is TGTGCCAGCAGTTTAAGCCAGAACTACGAGCAGTACTTC.

This clonotype was observed at least ten times. V and J are TRBV2 and TRBJ1-1, with TRBD1 matching over 8 bases. V was pared by 4 bases and J by 6 bases, with 7 bases of the junction left unmatched. CDR1 is SNHLY and CDR2 is FYNNEI in the germline V gene. The CDR3 is 14 residues long. As DNA, the CDR3 is TGTGCCAGCAGTGCACGGACAGGGTCCGCTGAAGCTTTCTTT. Translating gives CASSARTGSAEAFF.

This clonotype was observed at least ten times. The V call is TRBV2, the J call TRBJ2-2; 9 nucleotides match TRBD1. From germline, CDR1 is SNHLY and CDR2 FYNNEI. The CDR3 has 16 residues. Trimming removed 5 bases from V and 4 bases from J; junction bases left unmatched: 8. DNA for the CDR3: TGTGCCAGCAGTTACGACAGGGGGGCAAGCACCGGGGAGCTGTTTTTT. Its protein is CASSYDRGASTGELFF.

This clonotype was counted at least ten times. V and J are TRBV19 and TRBJ2-5; D unresolved. This CDR3 has 16 residues. The germline V and J ends were trimmed by 2 bases and 4 bases, with 17 bases remaining between them. From germline, CDR1 is LNHDA and CDR2 SQIVND (reference sequence). The CDR3: CASSIKTPHSGETQYF. The CDR3 nucleotides read TGTGCCAGTAGTATAAAAACCCCTCATTCGGGAGAGACCCAGTACTTC.

A remark on this clonotype: A much larger clone lies one base from this, so it may be a read error. The chain employs TRBV5-1 and TRBJ2-7, with 7 positions matching TRBD2. Germline assignment: CDR1 SGHRS and CDR2 YFSETQ. The CDR3 length is 12 residues. V shed 7 bases, J shed 3 bases, and the junction held 4 bases outside the gene matches. The CDR3 protein is CASGGSIYEQYF. The CDR3 DNA is TGCGCCAGCGGCGGGAGTATCTACGAGCAGTACTTC.

This clonotype was picked up many times. This sequence joins TRBV12-3 or TRBV12-4 and TRBJ2-2; D uncertain. The CDR3 covers 14 residues. Trimming took off 6 bases at V and 2 bases at J, with 10 bases between the two ends. CDR3 sequence: CASSTTFNTGELFF. The DNA for the CDR3 is TGTGCCAGCAGCACCACCTTCAACACCGGGGAGCTGTTTTTT.

The chain carries TRBV19 and TRBJ2-2; a possible D gene is TRBD1 (6 bases). This CDR3 is built from 13 residues. V lost 10 bases and J 4 bases, leaving 13 bases between the germline ends. Germline values: CDR1 LNHDA, CDR2 SQIVND (reference sequence). CDR3 in DNA: TGTGCCATCGGGAACAGGGCCACCGGGGAGCTGTTTTTT. Translated, it gives CAIGNRATGELFF. Using reference TRBV19 and TRBJ2-2 for the parts outside the CDR3, the full variable domain is DGGITQSPKYLFRKEGQNVTLSCEQNLNHDAMYWYRQDPGQGLRLIYYSQIVNDFQKGDIAEGYSVSREKKESFPLTVTSAQKNPTAFYLCAIGNRATGELFFGEGSRLTVL.

This clonotype was seen many times. The rearrangement uses TRBV6-5 and TRBJ2-5, with D uncertain. The germline V gene encodes CDR1 MNHEY and CDR2 SVGAGI. The V end was cut by 2 bases, the J end by 2 bases, with 6 bases between. This CDR3 comprises 13 residues. For the CDR3, the DNA is TGTGCCAGCAGTTACAGCCAGCAAGAGACCCAGTACTTC. Translated, it gives CASSYSQQETQYF.

This clonotype was recorded many times. The gene calls are TRBV12-3 or TRBV12-4 and TRBJ2-7; D unresolved. V shed 9 bases and J shed 0 bases, with 12 bases lying between them. The CDR3 runs 13 residues. The CDR3 loop reads CASPVEISYEQYF. The CDR3, as DNA: TGTGCCAGTCCGGTGGAGATCTCCTACGAGCAGTACTTC.

This clonotype was observed at least ten times. The rearrangement links TRBV6-1 to TRBJ1-2, with 10 bases identical to TRBD1. This CDR3 has 16 amino acids. V shed 6 bases, J shed 4 bases, and the junction held 11 bases outside the gene matches. Germline CDR1 and CDR2: MNHNS and SASEGT. This chain's CDR3 is CASSTIRTGGSYGYTF. CDR3 nucleotides: TGTGCCAGCAGCACCATAAGGACAGGGGGAAGCTATGGCTACACCTTC.

This chain joins TRBV27 and TRBJ1-5; 7 bases map to TRBD1. Germline lookup yields CDR1 MNHEY and CDR2 SMNVEV (reference sequence). V was clipped by 5 bases and J by 5 bases; unmatched bases: 12. This CDR3 has 16 residues. CDR3 sequence: CASSPFPAGGDQPQHF. DNA of the CDR3: TGTGCCAGCAGTCCATTCCCTGCAGGGGGGGATCAGCCCCAGCATTTT.

This clonotype has at least ten counts. The gene calls are TRBV7-9 and TRBJ1-6; no firm D call. CDR3 length: 13 amino acids. Germline V lookup: CDR1 SEHNR, CDR2 FQNEAQ (reference sequence). Trimming stripped 7 bases from V and 9 bases from J, with 13 bases between. The chain's CDR3 is CASTPSGFSPLHF. The CDR3 bases are TGTGCCAGCACCCCTAGTGGGTTTTCACCCCTCCACTTT.

V is TRBV5-1 and J is TRBJ1-1; tentative D call: TRBD1 (6 bases). The CDR3 has 19 residues. Deletions cut 4 bases from V and 2 bases from J, with 27 bases between. The V gene's germline CDR1 is SGHRS and CDR2 YFSETQ. CDR3 sequence: CASSGPRDTQGVVNTEAFF. The DNA for the CDR3 is TGCGCCAGCAGCGGACCCCGGGACACCCAGGGCGTGGTTAACACTGAAGCTTTCTTT. The whole variable domain, filled in from reference TRBV5-1 and TRBJ1-1, reads KAGVTQTPRYLIKTRGQQVTLSCSPISGHRSVSWYQQTPGQGLQFLFEYFSETQRNKGNFPGRFSGRQFSNSRSEMNVSTLELGDSALYLCASSGPRDTQGVVNTEAFFGQGTRLTVV.

Ten or more counts support this clonotype. J is TRBJ1-2 and V is TRBV29-1; D is unclear. In germline, CDR1 is SQVTM, CDR2 ANQGSEA. The CDR3 has 12 amino acids. V lost 0 bases and J lost 5, with 7 bases in between. The CDR3 coding sequence is TGCAGCGTTGAAGATCCTCCTTATGGCTACACCTTC. Protein product: CSVEDPPYGYTF.

This clonotype was observed a handful of times. Since a much larger clone is just one base distant, this may be a read error. This is likely a read error, given that the CDR3 carries no conserved phenylalanine or tryptophan at its end. The chain is built from TRBV6-5 and TRBJ2-2; D remains unclear. CDR3 length equals 13 residues. Germline CDR1 and CDR2: MNHEY and SVGAGI. With 2 bases removed from V and 5 bases from J, the gap between germline ends came to 6 bases. The CDR3: CASSYTVTGELFC. CDR3 coding DNA: TGTGCCAGCAGTTACACAGTGACCGGGGAGCTGTTTTGT.

This clonotype was observed a few times. The J gene is TRBJ1-1, the V gene TRBV3-1, with D unclear. The germline V gene encodes CDR1 LGHDT and CDR2 YNNKEL (reference sequence). V lost 7 bases, J lost 1 base, and 7 bases lay in between. The length of the CDR3 is 12 residues. CDR3 residues: CASNNRNTEAFF. CDR3 nucleotide sequence: TGTGCCAGCAACAATCGGAACACTGAAGCTTTCTTT. The whole variable domain, remainder taken from reference TRBV3-1 and TRBJ1-1, is DTAVSQTPKYLVTQMGNDKSIKCEQNLGHDTMYWYKQDSKKFLKIMFSYNNKELIINETVPNRFSPKSPDKAHLNLHINSLELGDSAVYFCASNNRNTEAFFGQGTRLTVV.

The genes are TRBV11-1 and TRBJ1-2, with D possibly being TRBD1 (5 bases). Germline values: CDR1 SGHAT, CDR2 FQDESV (reference sequence). The CDR3 sequence is 17 residues long. The V end was cut by 0 bases, the J end by 3 bases, with 17 bases between. This CDR3 reads CASSLAKSGMEDYGYTF. DNA for the CDR3: TGTGCCAGCAGCTTAGCGAAATCAGGGATGGAGGACTATGGCTACACCTTC.

The genes are TRBV20-1 and TRBJ2-7, with 14 positions matching TRBD2. Germline lookup yields CDR1 DFQATT and CDR2 SNEGSKA (reference sequence). Trimming cost V 6 bases and J 7 bases; bases outside gene matches: 5. The CDR3 runs to 13 residues. CDR3 bases: TGCAGTGCGAGACTAGCGGGAGGGGGGGAGCAGTACTTC. Translated: CSARLAGGGEQYF.

This clonotype was seen many times. The chain is built from TRBV20-1 and TRBJ1-2; TRBD1 aligns across 9 bases. Trimming removed 5 bases from V and 2 bases from J; junction bases left unmatched: 0. CDR1 is DFQATT and CDR2 is SNEGSKA in the germline V gene (reference sequence). There are 12 residues in the CDR3. CDR3 residues: CSAGQGNYGYTF. Written as DNA, the CDR3 is TGCAGTGCTGGACAGGGGAACTATGGCTACACCTTC.

In this sample, this clonotype turned up many times. V usage is TRBV29-1 and J usage is TRBJ1-5, with D uncertain. V was pared by 4 bases and J by 1 base, with 14 bases between. The CDR3 loop spans 15 amino acids. Germline V gene data show CDR1 as SQVTM and CDR2 as ANQGSEA. CDR3 sequence reads: CSVVWEGGSNQPQHF. The CDR3 DNA reads as TGCAGCGTTGTGTGGGAGGGAGGCAGCAATCAGCCCCAGCATTTT.

The rearrangement joins TRBV13 to TRBJ2-7; D possibly matches TRBD1 or TRBD2 (6 bases each). This CDR3 has 16 residues. Trimming shortened V by 5 bases and J by 4 bases, and 21 bases separated the two germline ends. Looked up from germline, CDR1 is PRHDT and CDR2 is FYEKMQ (reference sequence). The CDR3 here is CASSPEQGRGRYEQYF. As DNA, the CDR3 is TGTGCCAGCAGCCCCGAGCAGGGGCGAGGGAGGTACGAGCAGTACTTC.

This rearrangement joins TRBV6-1 to TRBJ1-3, with TRBD1 matching 9 bases. V was clipped by 5 bases and J by 3 bases; unmatched bases: 11. This CDR3 is built from 17 residues. Germline lookup yields CDR1 MNHNS and CDR2 SASEGT. This chain's CDR3 is CASSPYQGTGFGNTIYF. The CDR3 bases are TGTGCCAGCAGTCCCTACCAGGGGACAGGGTTTGGAAACACCATATATTTT.